The clone carrying this T cell receptor (beta chain) was detected a few times. The CDR3 totals 13 residues. From germline, CDR1 is SGHRS and CDR2 YFSETQ. Trimming stripped 4 bases from V and 10 bases from J, with 15 bases between. This specimen belongs to a study of low-dose radiotherapy and immunotherapy resistance in tumors. In the study overall: The fractionation for Cohort 1 was 0.5 Gy per fraction every 2 weeks, totaling 6.5 Gy. In Cohort 2, 1 Gy per fraction was delivered every two weeks, for a total of 13 Gy over 26 weeks. Patients took 300 mg oral aspirin daily for four cycles from cycle 1 day 1. Ipilimumab 1 mg/kg every six weeks, together with nivolumab 240 mg every two weeks, was given intravenously to patients.

Covering alpha and beta chains, TRAV- and TRBV-specific primers were used for the first-strand cDNA. TCR amplification involved about 21 PCR cycles with a constant-region primer and V-primer adapter. MiXCR was run by TCRdb on the reads, yielding one entry per CDR3 protein. The sample comprises around 7,300 distinct CDR3 sequences, roughly 84% of which are singletons, and approximately 6.3% rests with the top ten. This TCR was sampled from a human donor with advanced metastatic prostate, ovarian, gallbladder or colorectal cancer (not recorded which). This table probably holds off-target reads from a library built for another chain. V is TRBV5-1 and J is TRBJ2-1, with TRBD2 as a possible D gene (5 bases). The CDR3 nucleotides are TGCGCCAGCAGCCAGGAGGACCTCACGGAGCAGTTCTTC. It specifies CASSQEDLTEQFF.